This T cell receptor beta chain is from a study of blood T cell repertoires in COVID-19. As processed by the authors: Reference gene primers were amplified, and this amplification served to estimate nucleated cell counts. Profiling relied on immunoSEQ multiplex PCR, and the TCRdb table lists in-frame clones only, not all of them. That table is the source of V, J and clone size, and D and trimming were worked out from the DNA. In the table there are 50,000 to 65,000 clones, roughly nine tenths of which are singletons. CDR1 is MNHEY, CDR2 SVGAGI, per germline. The CDR3 sequence is 14 residues long. The V end was cut by 7 bases, the J end by 8 bases, with 18 bases between.

Input material: peripheral blood. This TCR derives from a man aged 60 to 69 with active COVID-19. V and J are TRBV6-5 and TRBJ2-1, with D possibly TRBD1 on 6 matching bases. CDR3 in DNA: TGTGCCAGCACCTCCCCCGGACAGTCCCATGAGCAGTTCTTC. Translated, it gives CASTSPGQSHEQFF.